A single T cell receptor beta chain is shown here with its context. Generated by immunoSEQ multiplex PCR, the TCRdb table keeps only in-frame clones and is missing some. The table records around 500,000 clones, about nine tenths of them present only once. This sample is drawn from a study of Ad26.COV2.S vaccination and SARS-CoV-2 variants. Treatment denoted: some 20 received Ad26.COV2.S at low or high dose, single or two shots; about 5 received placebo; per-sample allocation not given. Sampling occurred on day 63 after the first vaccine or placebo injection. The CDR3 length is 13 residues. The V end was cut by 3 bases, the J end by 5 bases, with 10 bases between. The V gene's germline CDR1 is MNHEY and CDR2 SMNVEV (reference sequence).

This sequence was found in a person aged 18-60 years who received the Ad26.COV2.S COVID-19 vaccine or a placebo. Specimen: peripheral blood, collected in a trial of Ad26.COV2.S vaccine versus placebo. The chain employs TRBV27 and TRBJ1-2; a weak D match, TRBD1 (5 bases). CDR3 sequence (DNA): TGTGCCAGCAGTTTCCGGGGGGGTTATGGCTACACCTTC. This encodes CASSFRGGYGYTF.